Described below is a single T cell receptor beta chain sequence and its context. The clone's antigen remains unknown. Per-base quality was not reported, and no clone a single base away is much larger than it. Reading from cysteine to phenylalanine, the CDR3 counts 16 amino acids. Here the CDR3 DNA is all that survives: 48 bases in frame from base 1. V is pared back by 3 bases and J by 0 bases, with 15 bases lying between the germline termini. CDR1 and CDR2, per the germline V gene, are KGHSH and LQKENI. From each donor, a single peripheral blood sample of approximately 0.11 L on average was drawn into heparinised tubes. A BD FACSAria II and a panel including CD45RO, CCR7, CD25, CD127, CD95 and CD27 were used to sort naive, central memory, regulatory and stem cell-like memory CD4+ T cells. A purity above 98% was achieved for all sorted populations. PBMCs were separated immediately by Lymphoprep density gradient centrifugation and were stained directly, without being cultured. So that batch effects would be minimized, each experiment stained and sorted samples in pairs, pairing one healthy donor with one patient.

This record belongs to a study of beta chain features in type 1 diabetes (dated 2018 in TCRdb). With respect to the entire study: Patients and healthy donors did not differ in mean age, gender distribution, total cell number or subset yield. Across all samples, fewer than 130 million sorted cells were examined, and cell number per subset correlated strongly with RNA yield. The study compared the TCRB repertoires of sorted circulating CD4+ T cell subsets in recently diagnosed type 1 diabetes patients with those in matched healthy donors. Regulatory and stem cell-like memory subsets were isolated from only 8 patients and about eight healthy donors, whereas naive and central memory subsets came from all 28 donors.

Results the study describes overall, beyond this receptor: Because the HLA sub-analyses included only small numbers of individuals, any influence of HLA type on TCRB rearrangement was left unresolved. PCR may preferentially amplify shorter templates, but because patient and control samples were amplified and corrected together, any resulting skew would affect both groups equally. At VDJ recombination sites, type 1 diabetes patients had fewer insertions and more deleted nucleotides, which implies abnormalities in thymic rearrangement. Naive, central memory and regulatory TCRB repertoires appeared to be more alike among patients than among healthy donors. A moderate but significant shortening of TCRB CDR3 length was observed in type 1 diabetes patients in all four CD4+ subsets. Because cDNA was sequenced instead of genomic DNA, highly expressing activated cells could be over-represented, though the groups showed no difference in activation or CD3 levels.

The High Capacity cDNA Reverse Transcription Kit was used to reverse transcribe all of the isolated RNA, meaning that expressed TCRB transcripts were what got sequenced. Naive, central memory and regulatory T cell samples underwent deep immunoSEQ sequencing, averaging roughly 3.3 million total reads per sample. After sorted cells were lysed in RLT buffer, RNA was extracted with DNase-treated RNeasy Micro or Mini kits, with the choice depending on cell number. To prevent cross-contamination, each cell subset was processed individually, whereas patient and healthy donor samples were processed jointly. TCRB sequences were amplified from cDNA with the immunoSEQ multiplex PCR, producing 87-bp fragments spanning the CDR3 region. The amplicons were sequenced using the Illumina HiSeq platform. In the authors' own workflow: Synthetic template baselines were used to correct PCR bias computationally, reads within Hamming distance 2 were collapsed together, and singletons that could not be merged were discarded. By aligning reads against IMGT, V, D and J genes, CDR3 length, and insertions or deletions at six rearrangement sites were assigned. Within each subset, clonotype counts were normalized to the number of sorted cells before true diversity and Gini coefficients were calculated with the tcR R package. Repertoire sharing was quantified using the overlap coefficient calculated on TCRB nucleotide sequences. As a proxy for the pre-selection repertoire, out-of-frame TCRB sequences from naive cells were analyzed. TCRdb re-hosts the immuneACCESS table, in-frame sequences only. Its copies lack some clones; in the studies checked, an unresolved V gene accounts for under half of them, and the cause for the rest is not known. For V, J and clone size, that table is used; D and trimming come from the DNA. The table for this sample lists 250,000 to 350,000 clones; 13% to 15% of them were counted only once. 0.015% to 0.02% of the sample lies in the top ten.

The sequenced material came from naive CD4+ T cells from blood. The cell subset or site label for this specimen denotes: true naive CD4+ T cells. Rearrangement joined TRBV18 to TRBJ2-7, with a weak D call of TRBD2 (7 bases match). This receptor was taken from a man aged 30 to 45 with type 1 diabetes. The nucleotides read TGTGCCAGCTCACCCCGAGGGGGGGCTATCTCCTACGAGCAGTACTTC. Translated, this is CASSPRGGAISYEQYF.